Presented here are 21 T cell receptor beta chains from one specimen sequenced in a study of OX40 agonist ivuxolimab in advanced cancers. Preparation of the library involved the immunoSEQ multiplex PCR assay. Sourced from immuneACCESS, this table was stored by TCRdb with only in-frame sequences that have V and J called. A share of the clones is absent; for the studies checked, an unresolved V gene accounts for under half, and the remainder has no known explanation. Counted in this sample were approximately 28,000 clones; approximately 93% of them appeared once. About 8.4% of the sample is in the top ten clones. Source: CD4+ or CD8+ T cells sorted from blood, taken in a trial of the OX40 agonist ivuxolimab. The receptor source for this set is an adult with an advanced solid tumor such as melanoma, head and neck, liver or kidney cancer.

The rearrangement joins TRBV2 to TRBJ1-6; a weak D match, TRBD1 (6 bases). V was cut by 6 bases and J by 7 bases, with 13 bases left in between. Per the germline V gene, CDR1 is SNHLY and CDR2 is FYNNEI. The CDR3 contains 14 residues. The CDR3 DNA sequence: TGTGCCAGCAGGGAGACAGGCGGGAATTCACCCCTCCACTTT. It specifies CASRETGGNSPLHF.

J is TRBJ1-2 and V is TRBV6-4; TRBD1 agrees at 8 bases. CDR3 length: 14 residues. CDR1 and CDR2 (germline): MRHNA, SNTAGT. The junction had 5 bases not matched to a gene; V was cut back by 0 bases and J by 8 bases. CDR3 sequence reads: CASSDSGRGHGYTF. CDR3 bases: TGTGCCAGCAGTGACTCCGGCAGGGGGCACGGCTACACCTTC.

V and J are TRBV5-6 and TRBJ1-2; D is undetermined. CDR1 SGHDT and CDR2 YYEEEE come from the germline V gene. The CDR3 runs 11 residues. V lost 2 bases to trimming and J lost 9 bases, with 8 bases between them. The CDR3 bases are TGTGCCAGCAGCTTTGGAGACCGCTACACCTTC. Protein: CASSFGDRYTF.

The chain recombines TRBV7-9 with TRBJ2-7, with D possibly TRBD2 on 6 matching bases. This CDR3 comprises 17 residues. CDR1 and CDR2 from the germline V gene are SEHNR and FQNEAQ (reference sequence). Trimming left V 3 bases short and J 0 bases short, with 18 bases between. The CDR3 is CASSFSGSSVDSYEQYF. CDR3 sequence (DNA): TGTGCCAGCAGCTTCTCGGGTTCTAGCGTTGACTCCTACGAGCAGTACTTC.

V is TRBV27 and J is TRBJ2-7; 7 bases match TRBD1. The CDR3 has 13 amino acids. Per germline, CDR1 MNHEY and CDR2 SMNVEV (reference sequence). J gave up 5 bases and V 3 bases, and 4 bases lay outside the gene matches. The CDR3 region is CASSFNRGHEQYF. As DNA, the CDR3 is TGTGCCAGCAGTTTCAACAGGGGCCACGAGCAGTACTTC.

Here the CDR3 reads CASSLRAGSNSGANVLTF. CDR3 sequence (DNA): TGTGCCAGCAGCTTGAGAGCCGGCAGTAACTCTGGGGCCAACGTCCTGACTTTC. This chain links TRBV5-4 with TRBJ2-6, with unresolved D. The CDR3 is 18 amino acids. Germline V gives CDR1 SGHNT, CDR2 YYREEE (reference sequence). Between the trimmed V and J ends, which lost 1 base and 0 bases, there was a span of 14 bases.

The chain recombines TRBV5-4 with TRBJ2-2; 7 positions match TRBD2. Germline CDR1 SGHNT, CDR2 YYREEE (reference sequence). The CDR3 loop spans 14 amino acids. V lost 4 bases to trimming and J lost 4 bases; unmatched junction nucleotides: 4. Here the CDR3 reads CASSEGLLTGELFF. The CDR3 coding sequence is TGTGCCAGCAGCGAGGGACTACTCACCGGGGAGCTGTTTTTT.

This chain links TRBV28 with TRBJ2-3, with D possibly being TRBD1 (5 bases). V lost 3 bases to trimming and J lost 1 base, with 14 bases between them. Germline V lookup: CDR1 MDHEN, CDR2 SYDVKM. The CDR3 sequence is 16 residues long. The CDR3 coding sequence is TGTGCCAGCAGTTTCCCGGCCAGGGATGGCACAGATACGCAGTATTTT. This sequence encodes CASSFPARDGTDTQYF.

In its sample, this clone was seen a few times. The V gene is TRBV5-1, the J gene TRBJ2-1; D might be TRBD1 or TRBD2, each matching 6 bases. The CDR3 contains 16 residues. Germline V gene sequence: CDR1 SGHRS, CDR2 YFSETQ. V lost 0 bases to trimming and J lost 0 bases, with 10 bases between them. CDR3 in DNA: TGCGCCAGCAGCTTGGTAGGGGGGAGCTCCTACAATGAGCAGTTCTTC. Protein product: CASSLVGGSSYNEQFF.

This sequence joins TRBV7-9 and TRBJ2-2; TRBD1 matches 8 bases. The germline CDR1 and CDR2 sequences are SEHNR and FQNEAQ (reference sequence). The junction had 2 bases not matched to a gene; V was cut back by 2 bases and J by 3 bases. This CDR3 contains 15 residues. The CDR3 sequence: CASSLLQGDTGELFF. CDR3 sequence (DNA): TGTGCCAGCAGCTTATTACAGGGGGACACCGGGGAGCTGTTTTTT.

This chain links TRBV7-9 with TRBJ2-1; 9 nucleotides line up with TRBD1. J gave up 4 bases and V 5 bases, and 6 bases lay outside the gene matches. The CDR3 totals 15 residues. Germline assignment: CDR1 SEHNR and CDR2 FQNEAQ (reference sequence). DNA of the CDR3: TGTGCCAGCAGCCCGGACAGGGGCGTTTACAATGAGCAGTTCTTC. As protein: CASSPDRGVYNEQFF.

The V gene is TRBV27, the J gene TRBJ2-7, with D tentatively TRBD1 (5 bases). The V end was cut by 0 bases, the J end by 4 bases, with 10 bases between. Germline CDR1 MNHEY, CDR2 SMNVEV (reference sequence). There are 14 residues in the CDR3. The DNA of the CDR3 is TGTGCCAGCAGTTTATCTGTGGGGCGTTACGAGCAGTACTTC. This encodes CASSLSVGRYEQYF.

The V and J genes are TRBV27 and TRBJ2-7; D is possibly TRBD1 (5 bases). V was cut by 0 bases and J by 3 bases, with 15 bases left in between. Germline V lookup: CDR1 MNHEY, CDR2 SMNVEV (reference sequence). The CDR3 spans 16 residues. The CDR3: CASSLSGQAPYYEQYF. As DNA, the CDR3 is TGTGCCAGCAGTTTATCGGGGCAGGCACCTTACTACGAGCAGTACTTC.

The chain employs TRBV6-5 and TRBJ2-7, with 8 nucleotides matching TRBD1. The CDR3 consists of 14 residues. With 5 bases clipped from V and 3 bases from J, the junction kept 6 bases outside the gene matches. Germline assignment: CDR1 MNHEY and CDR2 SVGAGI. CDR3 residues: CASSQGASVYEQYF. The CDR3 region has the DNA TGTGCCAGCAGTCAGGGGGCGTCGGTCTACGAGCAGTACTTC.

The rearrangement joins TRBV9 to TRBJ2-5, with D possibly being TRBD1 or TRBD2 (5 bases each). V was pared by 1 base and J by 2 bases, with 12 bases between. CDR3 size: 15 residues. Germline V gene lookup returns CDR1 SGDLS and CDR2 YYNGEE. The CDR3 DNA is TGTGCCAGCAGCGTATTCGGGACCCCACAAGAGACCCAGTACTTC. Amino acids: CASSVFGTPQETQYF.

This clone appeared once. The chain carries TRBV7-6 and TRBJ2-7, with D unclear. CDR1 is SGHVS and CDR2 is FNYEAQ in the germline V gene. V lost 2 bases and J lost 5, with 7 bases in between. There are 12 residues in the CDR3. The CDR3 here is CASSLTGHEQYF. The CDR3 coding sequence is TGTGCCAGCAGCTTAACGGGCCACGAGCAGTACTTC.

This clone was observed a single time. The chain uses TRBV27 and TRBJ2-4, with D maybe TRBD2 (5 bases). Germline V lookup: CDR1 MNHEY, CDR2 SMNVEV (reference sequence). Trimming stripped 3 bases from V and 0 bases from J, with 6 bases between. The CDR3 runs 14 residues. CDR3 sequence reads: CASSFGLAKNIQYF. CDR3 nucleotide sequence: TGTGCCAGCAGTTTCGGACTAGCCAAAAACATTCAGTACTTC.

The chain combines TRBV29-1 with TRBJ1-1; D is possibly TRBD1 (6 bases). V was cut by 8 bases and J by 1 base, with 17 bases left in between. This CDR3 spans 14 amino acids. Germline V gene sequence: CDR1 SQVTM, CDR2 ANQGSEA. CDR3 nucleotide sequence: TGCAGCTTAAACCGGGACATGAGGAACACTGAAGCTTTCTTT. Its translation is CSLNRDMRNTEAFF.

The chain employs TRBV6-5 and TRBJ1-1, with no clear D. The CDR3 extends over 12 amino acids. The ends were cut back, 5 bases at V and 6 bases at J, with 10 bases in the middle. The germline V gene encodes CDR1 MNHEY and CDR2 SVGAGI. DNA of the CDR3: TGTGCCAGCAGTCCCCGTGGTGCTGAAGCTTTCTTT. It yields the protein CASSPRGAEAFF.

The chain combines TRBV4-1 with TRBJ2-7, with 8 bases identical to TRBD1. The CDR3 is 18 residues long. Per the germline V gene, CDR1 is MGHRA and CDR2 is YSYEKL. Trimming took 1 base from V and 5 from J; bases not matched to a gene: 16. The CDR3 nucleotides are TGCGCCAGCAGCCAAGTTCCGGCGCCAGACAGGGGTTTCGACGAGCAGTACTTC. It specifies CASSQVPAPDRGFDEQYF.

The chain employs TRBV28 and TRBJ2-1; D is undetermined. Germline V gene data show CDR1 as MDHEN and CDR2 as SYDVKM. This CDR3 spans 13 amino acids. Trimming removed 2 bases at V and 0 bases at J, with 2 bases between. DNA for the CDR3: TGTGCCAGCAGTTTAGGCTCCTACAATGAGCAGTTCTTC. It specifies CASSLGSYNEQFF.